The 29 T cell receptor beta chains presented below share a single source sample, sequenced in a study of human T cells and chemical hapten exposure. Described time point: patch test 2, 6 weeks after DPC sensitization. Treatment indicated: therapeutic diphenylcyclopropenone sensitization with weekly scalp DPC. TCRdb fed the RACE reads into MiXCR, producing one record per CDR3 protein. The table includes roughly 96,000 distinct CDR3 sequences, about 9.3% detected once. Sequenced material: whole blood, taken in connection with sensitization to the hapten diphenylcyclopropenone (DPC). Receptors originate from a woman between 40 and 50 years old with alopecia areata. Some clones in this sample may be carry-over from other donors' samples.

This sequence joins TRBV7-9 and TRBJ1-1, with D uncertain. V lost 3 bases, J lost 0 bases, and 11 bases lay in between. This CDR3 region has 15 residues. CDR1 and CDR2 from the germline V gene are SEHNR and FQNEAQ (reference sequence). The DNA for the CDR3 is TGTGCCAGCAGCTTCCGACCTACGATGAACACTGAAGCTTTCTTT. It yields the protein CASSFRPTMNTEAFF.

The V gene is TRBV27, the J gene TRBJ2-7, with D perhaps matching TRBD1 (6 bases). V was trimmed by 2 bases and J by 4 bases, leaving 12 bases between them. Germline assignment: CDR1 MNHEY and CDR2 SMNVEV (reference sequence). This CDR3 comprises 14 residues. Here the CDR3 DNA reads TGTGCCAGCAGTTTAATATCAGGGGCGTACGAGCAGTACTTC. It codes for CASSLISGAYEQYF.

This clonotype turned up a few times. The chain combines TRBV7-2 with TRBJ1-1; no firm D call. The germline V gene encodes CDR1 SGHTA and CDR2 FQGNSA. There are 13 residues in the CDR3. V lost 2 bases and J lost 2, with 6 bases in between. The CDR3 loop reads CASSLNFNTEAFF. DNA for the CDR3: TGTGCCAGCAGCTTAAACTTCAACACTGAAGCTTTCTTT. The full variable domain, completed using reference TRBV7-2 and TRBJ1-1, is GAGVSQSPSNKVTEKGKDVELRCDPISGHTALYWYRQSLGQGLEFLIYFQGNSAPDKSGLPSDRFSAERTGGSVSTLTIQRTQQEDSAVYLCASSLNFNTEAFFGQGTRLTVV.

This clonotype was counted only a few times. The chain combines TRBV6-6 with TRBJ2-7, with D perhaps TRBD1 (5 bases). V lost 6 bases to trimming and J lost 7 bases, with 16 bases between them. Germline V CDR1 and CDR2: MNHNY, SVGAGI (reference sequence). This CDR3 has 13 amino acids. The CDR3 loop is CASRSQAGGEQYF. The CDR3 DNA follows: TGTGCCAGCAGGTCACAGGCAGGTGGGGAGCAGTACTTC.

Only one count was recorded for this clonotype. The rearrangement links TRBV5-1 to TRBJ1-5; D gene uncertain. This CDR3 contains 13 residues. The V gene's germline CDR1 is SGHRS and CDR2 YFSETQ. V was cut by 4 bases and J by 11 bases, with 16 bases left in between. The CDR3 DNA follows: TGCGCCAGCAGCGAGTCCGGGCAATCGGCCCAGCATTTT. This translates into CASSESGQSAQHF.

This clonotype was seen more than once but under ten times. The chain is built from TRBV2 and TRBJ1-5; D not resolved. The CDR3 totals 14 residues. Germline loops: CDR1 SNHLY, CDR2 FYNNEI. Trimming removed 1 base from V and 9 bases from J, with 13 bases in between. CDR3 DNA: TGTGCCAGCAGTGAAGAGATCCGAGGACGGCCCCAGCATTTT. It encodes CASSEEIRGRPQHF.

This clonotype was found many times. The chain has TRBV12-3 or TRBV12-4 and TRBJ2-2; TRBD2 aligns across 7 bases. The CDR3 covers 16 residues. After removal of 1 base from V and 5 bases from J, the junction contained 7 bases not matched to a gene. In DNA form, the CDR3 reads TGTGCCAGCAGTTTAGGGGGCGGGAGAAAAACCGGGGAGCTGTTTTTT. Translating it yields CASSLGGGRKTGELFF.

The chain couples TRBV28 to TRBJ2-7, with D perhaps matching TRBD1 (6 bases). The CDR3 is 13 amino acids. Between the trimmed V and J ends, which lost 5 bases and 12 bases, there was a span of 20 bases. Germline CDR1 MDHEN, CDR2 SYDVKM. The CDR3 DNA is TGTGCCAGCAGTGGAATTAACAGGGAATGGGGGTACTTC. This codes for CASSGINREWGYF. Full variable domain (missing parts from reference TRBV28 and TRBJ2-7): DVKVTQSSRYLVKRTGEKVFLECVQDMDHENMFWYRQDPGLGLRLIYFSYDVKMKEKGDIPEGYSVSREKKERFSLILESASTNQTSMYLCASSGINREWGYFGPGTRLTVT.

This clonotype was detected a few times. The V and J genes are TRBV2 and TRBJ2-1; 10 bases fit TRBD2. V was pared by 5 bases and J by 2 bases, with 3 bases of the junction left unmatched. The CDR3 covers 15 residues. Germline CDR1 and CDR2: SNHLY and FYNNEI. CDR3 residues: CASSSGLAAYNEQFF. For the CDR3, the DNA is TGTGCCAGCAGTTCCGGACTAGCGGCCTACAATGAGCAGTTCTTC. Full variable domain (rest looked up from reference TRBV2 and TRBJ2-1): EPEVTQTPSHQVTQMGQEVILRCVPISNHLYFYWYRQILGQKVEFLVSFYNNEISEKSEIFDDQFSVERPDGSNFTLKIRSTKLEDSAMYFCASSSGLAAYNEQFFGPGTRLTVL.

This clonotype has at least ten counts. The CDR3 nucleotides are TGTGCCAGCAGTTACTCACACACGGGCAATGAGCAGTTCTTC. Its translation is CASSYSHTGNEQFF. J is TRBJ2-1 and V is TRBV6-6, with no clear D. The V gene lost 0 bases and the J gene lost 6 bases, with 9 bases spanning the gap. From germline, CDR1 is MNHNY and CDR2 SVGAGI (reference sequence). The CDR3 length is 14 residues.

This clonotype was seen a handful of times. J is TRBJ2-3 and V is TRBV28; TRBD1 matches at 7 bases. The CDR3 has 14 residues. Losses at the gene ends were 5 bases for V and 7 bases for J; bases not matched to a gene: 9. Germline CDR1 MDHEN, CDR2 SYDVKM. The CDR3 sequence is CASSTTYRGNTQYF. The CDR3 bases are TGTGCCAGCAGTACTACCTACAGGGGAAATACGCAGTATTTT.

This clonotype has more than one count but fewer than ten. The chain combines TRBV18 with TRBJ2-2; 9 bases fit TRBD2. Germline V gene lookup returns CDR1 KGHSH and CDR2 LQKENI. This CDR3 contains 16 residues. The trim removed 6 bases at V and 2 bases at J, leaving 7 bases unmatched. For the CDR3, the DNA is TGTGCCAGCTCCCGACTAGCGGAGACCAACACCGGGGAGCTGTTTTTT. It codes for CASSRLAETNTGELFF.

The chain is built from TRBV7-9 and TRBJ1-6; no firm D call. Germline V gene lookup returns CDR1 SEHNR and CDR2 FQNEAQ (reference sequence). Trimming cost V 0 bases and J 8 bases, with 11 bases left between them. The length of the CDR3 is 15 residues. CDR3 loop: CASSLARASDSPLHF. The CDR3 nucleotides are TGTGCCAGCAGCTTAGCTCGGGCTTCGGATTCACCCCTCCACTTT.

This clonotype was observed many times. The J gene is TRBJ2-5, the V gene TRBV6-6; 10 bases align to TRBD2. J was trimmed by 12 bases and V by 8 bases; bases with no gene match: 18. CDR1 MNHNY and CDR2 SVGAGI come from the germline V gene (reference sequence). The CDR3 has 15 residues. The CDR3: CASSWGGTSAPSEYF. DNA for the CDR3: TGTGCCAGCTCCTGGGGGGGGACTAGCGCCCCCTCGGAGTACTTC.

This clonotype was recorded at least ten times. V is TRBV11-2 and J is TRBJ2-7; D unclear. The germline V gene has CDR1 SGHAT and CDR2 FQNNGV. Trimming took 3 bases from V and 4 from J, leaving 7 bases between them. CDR3 size: 12 residues. CDR3 DNA sequence: TGTGCCAGCAGCTTCGACCTTTACGAGCAGTACTTC. This codes for CASSFDLYEQYF.

Only a few counts were recorded for this clonotype. The V call is TRBV7-9, the J call TRBJ1-4; D gene uncertain. Germline-derived CDR1 and CDR2 are SEHNR and FQNEAQ (reference sequence). This CDR3 is built from 17 residues. V gave up 2 bases and J gave up 0 bases, with 13 bases separating them. The CDR3 loop reads CASSLRSKGATNEKLFF. The CDR3 DNA follows: TGTGCCAGCAGCTTAAGAAGTAAGGGTGCAACTAATGAAAAACTGTTTTTT.

This clonotype was seen many times. The gene calls are TRBV6-1 and TRBJ2-3; weak D call: TRBD2 (6 bases). CDR1 is MNHNS and CDR2 is SASEGT in the germline V gene. This CDR3 has 16 amino acids. The germline V and J ends were trimmed by 2 bases and 2 bases, with 14 bases remaining between them. The CDR3 is CASSERSPGDTDTQYF. Written as DNA, the CDR3 is TGTGCCAGCAGTGAAAGAAGCCCGGGAGACACAGATACGCAGTATTTT.

This clonotype was seen many times. This sequence joins TRBV27 and TRBJ2-3; D is unclear. The CDR3 totals 15 residues. Trimming took 5 bases from V and 1 from J, leaving 13 bases between them. Germline V lookup: CDR1 MNHEY, CDR2 SMNVEV (reference sequence). The CDR3 protein is CASSPVEPRTDTQYF. The CDR3 region has the DNA TGTGCCAGCAGTCCCGTGGAACCCCGCACAGATACGCAGTATTTT.

This clonotype was observed at least ten times. The chain combines TRBV5-1 with TRBJ1-2, with 9 nucleotides matching TRBD1. This CDR3 is 13 amino acids long. Germline CDR1 and CDR2: SGHRS and YFSETQ. V trimming: 2 bases; J trimming: 8 bases; junction bases outside the gene matches: 4. The CDR3 sequence: CASSFDRGFGYTF. The DNA of the CDR3 is TGCGCCAGCAGCTTCGACAGGGGGTTCGGCTACACCTTC.

The chain employs TRBV6-5 and TRBJ2-7, with a tentative D call TRBD2 (5 bases). This CDR3 has 12 amino acids. Trimming stripped 8 bases from V and 2 bases from J, with 10 bases between. Germline V gives CDR1 MNHEY, CDR2 SVGAGI. The CDR3 reads CASQRYAYEQYF. CDR3 DNA sequence: TGTGCCAGCCAGCGGTATGCCTACGAGCAGTACTTC.

The chain joins TRBV28 to TRBJ1-5; D might be TRBD1 (6 bases). V lost 4 bases, J lost 0 bases, and 13 bases lay in between. Germline CDR1 reads MDHEN; CDR2 reads SYDVKM. This CDR3 region has 16 residues. The CDR3 DNA sequence: TGTGCCAGCAGTTCAGGGGCCGCCTATAGCAATCAGCCCCAGCATTTT. Translation: CASSSGAAYSNQPQHF. Based on the CDR3 plus reference TRBV28 and TRBJ1-5, the full variable domain is DVKVTQSSRYLVKRTGEKVFLECVQDMDHENMFWYRQDPGLGLRLIYFSYDVKMKEKGDIPEGYSVSREKKERFSLILESASTNQTSMYLCASSSGAAYSNQPQHFGDGTRLSIL.

This clonotype has more than one count but fewer than ten. The chain carries TRBV6-6 and TRBJ2-3, with TRBD2 matching 11 bases. Trimming took 8 bases from V and 5 from J; bases not matched to a gene: 6. Germline loops: CDR1 MNHNY, CDR2 SVGAGI (reference sequence). CDR3 length: 14 amino acids. The CDR3 loop is CASVAGGPGDTQYF. CDR3 coding DNA: TGTGCCAGCGTAGCGGGAGGGCCGGGAGATACGCAGTATTTT.

This clonotype was picked up a small number of times. J is TRBJ2-7 and V is TRBV5-1; 9 bases line up with TRBD1. This CDR3 is 13 amino acids long. V lost 2 bases, J lost 5 bases, and 2 bases stayed unmatched. Germline assignment: CDR1 SGHRS and CDR2 YFSETQ. The CDR3 loop reads CASSFTGGHEQYF. CDR3 DNA: TGCGCCAGCAGCTTCACAGGGGGCCACGAGCAGTACTTC.

This clonotype occurred many times. This chain links TRBV5-4 with TRBJ2-7; D is undetermined. This CDR3 region has 12 residues. The germline CDR1 and CDR2 sequences are SGHNT and YYREEE (reference sequence). The germline V and J ends were trimmed by 0 bases and 6 bases, with 7 bases remaining between them. CDR3 loop: CASSLGFAEQYF. DNA of the CDR3: TGTGCCAGCAGCTTGGGTTTCGCCGAGCAGTACTTC.

The genes are TRBV6-5 and TRBJ2-2; D gene unclear. The germline CDR1 and CDR2 sequences are MNHEY and SVGAGI. This CDR3 is 13 amino acids long. V lost 5 bases and J 9 bases, leaving 13 bases between the germline ends. CDR3 DNA: TGTGCCAGCAGTAAATATGAGGAGCGGGAGCTGTTTTTT. Its translation: CASSKYEERELFF.

The CDR3 DNA reads as TGTGCCAGCAGTGAACAGGTTACTACTAACTATGGCTACACCTTC. Translation: CASSEQVTTNYGYTF. This chain joins TRBV2 and TRBJ1-2; D uncertain. The germline gives CDR1 SNHLY, CDR2 FYNNEI. V was trimmed by 2 bases and J by 0 bases, leaving 10 bases between them. The CDR3 is 15 amino acids.

The chain recombines TRBV2 with TRBJ2-1; the match to TRBD1 covers 11 bases. The ends lost 6 bases at V and 6 bases at J; junction bases unmatched: 7. Germline values: CDR1 SNHLY, CDR2 FYNNEI. CDR3 length: 15 amino acids. The CDR3 loop reads CASSVGQGAGNEQFF. Written as DNA, the CDR3 is TGTGCCAGCAGCGTCGGACAGGGGGCGGGCAATGAGCAGTTCTTC.

This clonotype was picked up many times. The genes are TRBV7-9 and TRBJ2-3; D uncertain. V was clipped by 2 bases and J by 4 bases, with 16 bases between them. Germline CDR1 reads SEHNR; CDR2 reads FQNEAQ (reference sequence). This CDR3 is 16 amino acids long. The CDR3 sequence is CASSLSDFRTSDTQYF. The CDR3 coding sequence is TGTGCCAGCAGCTTATCTGACTTCCGTACTTCAGATACGCAGTATTTT.

This clonotype has at least ten counts. The V gene is TRBV7-2, the J gene TRBJ2-5; D remains unclear. Germline V gene lookup returns CDR1 SGHTA and CDR2 FQGNSA. V lost 0 bases to trimming and J lost 3 bases, with 5 bases between them. This CDR3 region has 13 residues. The CDR3 nucleotides are TGTGCCAGCAGCTTAGCAAGGAAAGAGACCCAGTACTTC. As protein: CASSLARKETQYF. Full variable domain (remainder filled in from reference TRBV7-2 and TRBJ2-5): GAGVSQSPSNKVTEKGKDVELRCDPISGHTALYWYRQSLGQGLEFLIYFQGNSAPDKSGLPSDRFSAERTGGSVSTLTIQRTQQEDSAVYLCASSLARKETQYFGPGTRLLVL.